The next 14 T cell receptor beta chains were all read from a single sample in a study of cytomegalovirus exposure and HLA in healthy donors. PCR was performed using 60 Vbeta and 13 Jbeta primers. Data came from immunoSEQ multiplex PCR; TCRdb stores just in-frame clones and leaves some out. The data hold roughly 250,000 clones, with approximately 85% observed a single time. The specimen was PBMCs. These receptors all come from a woman between 40 and 55 years old in good health and CMV-seropositive.

This chain joins TRBV10-3 and TRBJ1-1, with a possible D match to TRBD1 (6 bases). The V and J ends lost 6 bases and 1 base respectively, with 12 bases between them. Germline V gene lookup returns CDR1 ENHRY and CDR2 SYGVKD. The CDR3 length is 14 residues. The CDR3, as DNA: TGTGCCATCAGCAGGGGCGAGGCGAACACTGAAGCTTTCTTT. It yields the protein CAISRGEANTEAFF.

This clone occurred once. The J gene is TRBJ2-7, the V gene TRBV6-5; D call uncertain. The CDR3 totals 15 residues. Germline V gene sequence: CDR1 MNHEY, CDR2 SVGAGI. Trimming stripped 2 bases from V and 0 bases from J, with 11 bases between. The DNA of the CDR3 is TGTGCCAGCAGTTACCGTCCGACTCCCTCCTACGAGCAGTACTTC. This codes for CASSYRPTPSYEQYF.

V gene TRBV6-5 combines with J gene TRBJ2-5; D is possibly TRBD1 (6 bases). V was cut by 6 bases and J by 4 bases, with 18 bases left in between. Germline V gene lookup returns CDR1 MNHEY and CDR2 SVGAGI. The CDR3 runs 15 residues. The CDR3 here is CASSPFRQGPETQYF. As DNA, the CDR3 is TGTGCCAGCAGCCCTTTCCGCCAGGGGCCAGAGACCCAGTACTTC.

The genes are TRBV5-1 and TRBJ2-5; TRBD2 might be the D (6 bases). This CDR3 is 15 amino acids long. Trimming shortened V by 5 bases and J by 5 bases, and 19 bases separated the two germline ends. CDR1 SGHRS and CDR2 YFSETQ come from the germline V gene. The CDR3 loop is CASSPIAAFGETQYF. The CDR3 nucleotides read TGCGCCAGCAGTCCTATAGCGGCCTTCGGCGAGACCCAGTACTTC.

About this clone: One end of the junction varies from germline; a read error may be responsible. The gene calls are TRBV5-8 and TRBJ2-6, with a weak D call TRBD2 (5 bases). Per germline, CDR1 SGHTS and CDR2 YDEGEE. The CDR3 has 16 residues. As DNA, the CDR3 is TGCGCCAGCAGCCAAGATCGGGGCTCTGGGGCCAACGTCCTGACTTTC. Residues: CASSQDRGSGANVLTF.

This chain uses TRBV11-2 with TRBJ2-1; TRBD2 agrees at 10 bases. This CDR3 is built from 17 residues. Germline CDR1 SGHAT, CDR2 FQNNGV. The V and J ends lost 6 bases and 10 bases, in that order; junction bases with no gene match: 18. The CDR3 is CASRTWVGLAGVGEQFF. CDR3 in DNA: TGTGCCAGCAGGACCTGGGTGGGGCTAGCGGGAGTCGGAGAGCAGTTCTTC.

This rearrangement joins TRBV19 to TRBJ2-2; 7 nucleotides align to TRBD1. Germline V gene sequence: CDR1 LNHDA, CDR2 SQIVND (reference sequence). This CDR3 comprises 15 residues. J lost 7 bases, V lost 6 bases, and 11 bases had no gene match. The CDR3: CASRKGQAQGGELFF. The DNA of the CDR3 is TGTGCCAGTAGAAAAGGACAGGCCCAAGGCGGGGAGCTGTTTTTT.

The CDR3 nucleotides read TGCGCCAGCAGCCCCGGTCGGAACACCGGGGAGCTGTTTTTT. Protein: CASSPGRNTGELFF. V is TRBV4-3 and J is TRBJ2-2; D is uncertain. This CDR3 has 14 amino acids. In germline, CDR1 is LGHNA, CDR2 YSLEER. The V and J ends lost 4 bases and 1 base respectively, with 7 bases between them.

The chain is built from TRBV11-3 and TRBJ1-2; 10 nucleotides line up with TRBD1. CDR3 length: 15 amino acids. J gave up 6 bases and V 3 bases, and 7 bases lay outside the gene matches. Germline CDR1 SGHNT, CDR2 YENEEA. The CDR3 sequence is CASSFDPGTGDGYTF. In nucleotides, the CDR3 is TGTGCCAGCAGCTTCGATCCCGGGACAGGGGATGGCTACACCTTC.

This sequence joins TRBV5-1 and TRBJ1-1; TRBD1 matches 9 bases. CDR3 size: 14 residues. CDR1 is SGHRS, CDR2 YFSETQ, per germline. Trimming cost V 4 bases and J 5 bases; bases outside gene matches: 6. CDR3 loop: CASSLPGQGTEAFF. The CDR3 bases are TGCGCCAGCAGCCTACCGGGACAGGGAACTGAAGCTTTCTTT.

The chain recombines TRBV6-1 with TRBJ2-7; 9 nucleotides align to TRBD1. Germline V lookup: CDR1 MNHNS, CDR2 SASEGT. This CDR3 region has 14 residues. With 6 bases clipped from V and 5 bases from J, the junction kept 8 bases outside the gene matches. Here the CDR3 reads CASSPGQGRHEQYF. The CDR3 bases are TGTGCCAGCAGCCCGGGACAGGGTCGGCACGAGCAGTACTTC.

The chain employs TRBV15 and TRBJ2-3, with D possibly matching TRBD2 (5 bases). This CDR3 is built from 18 residues. CDR1 is LNHNV, CDR2 YYDKDF, per germline (reference sequence). V gave up 0 bases and J gave up 1 base, with 17 bases separating them. CDR3 coding DNA: TGTGCCACCAGCAGAGATAGGAGTAGCGTTGGTCGCACAGATACGCAGTATTTT. Amino acid sequence: CATSRDRSSVGRTDTQYF.

In this sample, this clone turned up a few times. The rearrangement joins TRBV7-2 to TRBJ2-2; the match to TRBD1 covers 7 bases. The CDR3 is made up of 13 amino acids. J gave up 5 bases and V 5 bases, and 2 bases lay outside the gene matches. Per germline, CDR1 SGHTA and CDR2 FQGNSA. The CDR3 sequence: CASSPGGTGELFF. CDR3 coding DNA: TGTGCCAGCAGCCCAGGGGGTACCGGGGAGCTGTTTTTT.

For the CDR3, the DNA is TGCGCCAGCAGCCAAGATAGAGACAGGGTGCCATATGGCTACACCTTC. It codes for CASSQDRDRVPYGYTF. This rearrangement joins TRBV4-3 to TRBJ1-2; TRBD1 matches 7 bases. Germline trimming cut 0 bases from V and 5 bases from J; bases unmatched to any gene: 9. The V gene's germline CDR1 is LGHNA and CDR2 YSLEER. This CDR3 has 16 amino acids.